This T cell receptor (beta chain) was identified during a study of blood T cells in healthy people across ages. As regards this clonotype: One end of the junction varies from germline; a read error may be responsible.

The CDR3 is 15 amino acids. In germline, CDR1 is SGHTA, CDR2 FQGNSA. The second PCR ran roughly 7 to 12 cycles with a sample-barcoded 5' primer and J-beta primers. TCRdb re-called the 5' RACE reads through MiXCR, storing one row per CDR3 protein. Of over 1.5 million distinct CDR3 sequences in the sample, 49% were seen once. This TCR was sampled from a woman aged 35 to 49 in good health. The specimen was blood. This chain links TRBV7-2 with TRBJ2-3, with D maybe TRBD1 (5 bases). This CDR3 is CASSSTGLVTGTQYF. In DNA, the CDR3 is TGTGCCAGCAGTTCTACAGGTCTGGTAACAGGTACGCAGTATTTT.